This section outlines one TCR beta chain sequence together with its context. The target antigen is unknown. The length of the CDR3 is 14 residues. V gave up 8 bases and J gave up 5 bases; unmatched junction bases: 8. Germline CDR1 PRHDT, CDR2 FYEKMQ (reference sequence). The data were obtained in a study of long-term antiretroviral therapy in people with HIV. Overall study results and limits: It was observed that HIV repertoires exhibited narrower CDR3 length ranges than controls.

A v3.0 immunoSEQ assay was performed at survey level. The protocol was immunoSEQ multiplex PCR, while the TCRdb copy is restricted to in-frame clones and leaves out a portion. The table has 20,000 to 30,000 clones, approximately 90% seen once. The material was unsorted PBMCs, obtained 1.9 years after starting antiretroviral therapy. This clonotype was obtained from a woman younger than 45 with HIV. The chain combines TRBV13 with TRBJ2-3; TRBD2 matches 9 bases. CDR3 sequence reads: CASGRRGGRDTQYF. The CDR3 DNA sequence: TGTGCCAGCGGACGGCGGGGGGGCCGAGATACGCAGTATTTT.